Sequencing of this T cell receptor (beta chain) was carried out in a study of the immune and genomic landscape of osteosarcoma (TCRdb year 2020). About the study as a whole: The overall cohort comprised 40 to 50 pediatric and adult patients with high-grade osteosarcoma, with a median age at diagnosis of 25 to 35 years (range roughly 5-81). Poor-risk disease was overrepresented in the cohort, as 73% of patients had an unfavorable pathologic response to standard therapy and 65% to 70% were deceased. Patients in the overall cohort were roughly 60% male, and roughly 77% presented with localized disease at diagnosis. To define immunogenic potential, the study profiled osteosarcoma specimens using whole genome, RNA and T-cell receptor sequencing along with immunohistochemistry and reverse phase protein arrays. The osteosarcoma immunogenomic landscape was characterized by integrating TCR sequencing results with transcriptome, protein array and immunostaining data. An explanation for the limited clinical activity of immune checkpoint inhibitors in osteosarcoma was sought in the study. A few patients contributed two samples from the same tumor site. General conclusions and limits of the study: Overall, productive TCR clonality was low, with a mean of 0.09 and a maximum of 0.3, which suggests limited clonal expansion of T cells. Sample size was not determined by any statistical method, because osteosarcoma is rare and all possible samples were collected. Alongside the frozen tumor specimens, matched blood was collected from only a couple of patients. Although TCR productive clonality was higher in the immune-hot C3 cluster than in the cold C1 cluster, TCR productive clonality was still low overall. The clonality benchmarks were taken from external normal skin and healthy peripheral blood data instead of from matched normal tissue. About 5 cases had a single hyperexpanded clone dominating the repertoire, and all had fewer than 100 T-cell clonotypes.

TCR beta chain CDR3 regions were immunosequenced with the ImmunoSEQ Assay (Adaptive Biotechnologies). The authors' pipeline ran thus. TCRB rearrangements, read counts, read proportions and gene usage were exported through the ImmunoSEQ Analyzer platform. T-cell clonality was computed as 1 minus Pielou's evenness on productive rearrangements. In the clonal space homeostasis analysis, clonotypes were binned as rare, small, medium, large or hyperexpanded (0.01 to 1 of the repertoire). TCR productive clonality was compared across immune clusters C1, C2 and C3 using the Wilcoxon rank sum test. TCRdb took over this immuneACCESS table, retaining in-frame rearrangements with V and J assigned. Such tables are incomplete; in checked studies, under half of the missing clones stem from an unresolved V gene, and the remainder is unexplained. V, J and clone size are those of that table, while D and trimming were read from the DNA. In all, the sample holds roughly 10,000 clones, and about two thirds of those were seen once. The ten most abundant clones make up roughly 18% of the sample.

Specimens were post-treatment primary, local recurrence and metastasis tumors from poor-prognosis patients. As regards this clone: It has no known antigen specificity. No base quality values were provided; no much bigger clone lies one nucleotide off.

Based on the germline V gene (reference sequence), the CDR1 and CDR2 sequences are LNHDA and SQIVND. V is pared back by 2 bases and J by 5 bases, with 14 bases lying between the germline termini. Counted from cysteine to phenylalanine, this CDR3 has 15 amino acids. Just CDR3 DNA is preserved here, 45 bases in frame from base 1. This clonotype was obtained from a human donor with osteosarcoma. The specimen sequenced was osteosarcoma tumor tissue from the lung. The rearranged chain carries TRBV19 and TRBJ2-3, and the D gene may be TRBD2, 6 bases matching. The CDR3 reads as follows: CASSIWGGMGDTQYF. The sequence in DNA is TGTGCCAGTAGTATATGGGGCGGGATGGGAGATACGCAGTATTTT.